This TCR beta chain comes out of a study of cytomegalovirus exposure and HLA in healthy donors. The PCR made use of 60 Vbeta and 13 Jbeta primers. TCRdb's table, derived via immunoSEQ multiplex PCR, lists solely in-frame clones and lacks some. The table lists around 220,000 clones, around three quarters of them singletons. This clone was counted only a few times. Germline V gene data show CDR1 as SGHDT and CDR2 as YYEEEE. Trimming took 6 bases from V and 5 from J; bases not matched to a gene: 14. The CDR3 totals 15 residues. This chain joins TRBV5-6 and TRBJ2-7, with 7 bases identical to TRBD1. The sequencing sample was made of PBMCs. This TCR was recovered from a man aged 35 to 55 in good health and CMV-seronegative. In DNA, the CDR3 is TGTGCCAGCACCCTGACAGGACAGGCCGCCGACGAGCAGTACTTC. Encoded protein: CASTLTGQAADEQYF.